These 4 T cell receptor beta chains were all obtained from the same sample, sequenced in a study of T cells in Graves' hyperthyroidism and ophthalmopathy. TCR beta CDR3 sequences were amplified from RNA transcripts. RT-PCR in the first round (using the HTBI primer set) targeted the TCR CDR3. TCRdb re-called the multiplex PCR reads with MiXCR, one entry per CDR3 protein. The table includes fewer than 450,000 distinct CDR3 sequences, roughly 20% detected once. Sequencing was carried out using blood. All receptors come from a man younger than 35 with Graves' ophthalmopathy.

This clonotype was detected a few times. The gene calls are TRBV12-3 or TRBV12-4 and TRBJ2-5; D gene ambiguous. The V end was cut by 10 bases, the J end by 5 bases, with 17 bases between. The CDR3 is made up of 13 amino acids. CDR3 sequence reads: CAISESTAETQYF. As DNA, the CDR3 is TGTGCCATTTCCGAGAGCACTGCCGAGACCCAGTACTTC.

This sequence joins TRBV2 and TRBJ2-1, with D perhaps given as TRBD1 or TRBD2 (5 bases each). The CDR3 runs 14 residues. CDR1 and CDR2 (germline): SNHLY, FYNNEI. Trimming pared 4 bases from V and 2 bases from J, leaving 9 bases between. The CDR3 is CASSGGETYNEQFF. CDR3 coding DNA: TGTGCCAGCAGTGGAGGGGAAACCTACAATGAGCAGTTCTTC.

This clonotype was seen only a few times. The chain is built from TRBV29-1 and TRBJ1-2, with D maybe TRBD1 (6 bases). CDR3 length equals 12 residues. Trimming cost V 6 bases and J 8 bases, with 16 bases left between them. Germline assignment: CDR1 SQVTM and CDR2 ANQGSEA. CDR3 region: CSVLDRSQGYTF. The CDR3 nucleotides are TGCAGCGTCTTAGACAGGTCGCAGGGCTACACCTTC.

This rearrangement joins TRBV19 to TRBJ2-7, with unresolved D. The V gene's germline CDR1 is LNHDA and CDR2 SQIVND (reference sequence). The germline V and J ends were trimmed by 3 bases and 3 bases, with 6 bases remaining between them. There are 12 residues in the CDR3. The CDR3 nucleotides read TGTGCCAGTAGTATGTCCTACTACGAGCAGTACTTC. Residues: CASSMSYYEQYF.